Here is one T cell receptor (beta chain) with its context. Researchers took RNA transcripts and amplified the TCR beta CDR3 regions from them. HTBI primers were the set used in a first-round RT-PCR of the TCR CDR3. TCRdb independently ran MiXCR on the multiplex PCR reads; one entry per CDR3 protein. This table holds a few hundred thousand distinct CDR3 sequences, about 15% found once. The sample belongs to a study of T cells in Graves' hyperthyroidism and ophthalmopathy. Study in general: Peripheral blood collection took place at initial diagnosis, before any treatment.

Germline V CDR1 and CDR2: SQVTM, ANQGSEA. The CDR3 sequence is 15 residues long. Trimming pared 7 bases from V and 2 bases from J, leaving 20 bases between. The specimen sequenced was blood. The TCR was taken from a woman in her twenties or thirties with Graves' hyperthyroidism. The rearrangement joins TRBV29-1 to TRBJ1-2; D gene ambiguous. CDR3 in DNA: TGCAGCGCCGACGCCCCGGGGAAGTTGAACTATGGCTACACCTTC. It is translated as CSADAPGKLNYGYTF. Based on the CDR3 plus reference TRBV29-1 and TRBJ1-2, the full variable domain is SAVISQKPSRDICQRGTSLTIQCQVDSQVTMMFWYRQQPGQSLTLIATANQGSEATYESGFVIDKFPISRPNLTFSTLTVSNMSPEDSSIYLCSADAPGKLNYGYTFGSGTRLTVV.